The T cell receptor (beta chain) described here comes from a study of cytomegalovirus exposure and HLA in healthy donors. Study at large: Among the 300 to 500 donors who were genotyped, 81% fell in the genetic ancestry cluster that is associated with self-reported Caucasian donors. Whole-study results and caveats: Both high specificity and high sensitivity reportedly marked the classifier's diagnosis of cytomegalovirus status. Usually a TCR sequence was rare, but some public TCRs were found in many donors. Later genetic work tied a missense DCLRE1C variant to beta-chain V and J trimming.

Primers for the PCR totalled 60 Vbeta and 13 Jbeta. Libraries were prepared by immunoSEQ multiplex PCR; TCRdb keeps only in-frame clonotypes and omits some of them. Its listing shows about 160,000 clones. Note on this clone: Its antigen is not known.

This sequence originates from a young man in good health and CMV-seronegative. Material for sequencing was PBMCs.

The CDR3 protein is CASSQRTGNGYTF. The CDR3 DNA follows: TGCGCCAGCAGCCAAAGGACAGGGAACGGCTACACCTTC. The chain is built from TRBV10-2 and TRBJ1-2; the match to TRBD1 covers 8 bases. The V gene's germline CDR1 is WSHSY and CDR2 SAAADI. This CDR3 contains 13 residues. Trimming took 6 bases from V and 8 from J; bases not matched to a gene: 8.